This T cell receptor beta chain was found in a study of blood T cell repertoires in COVID-19. About the research overall: Spain, Italy and the United States supplied samples that represented acute and convalescent COVID-19. PBMCs, B-cell-depleted T cells, or T cells were the source of the cDNA or gDNA that made up the material.

Authors' methods: Amplified reference gene primers provided the basis for estimating nucleated cell counts. Measured with immunoSEQ multiplex PCR; TCRdb has only the in-frame clones, and not every one. That table supplies the V and J calls and clone size; D and trimming were determined from the DNA. In the table there are about 75,000 clones, 85% to 90% of which are singletons. The CDR3 spans 14 residues. The germline V and J ends were trimmed by 7 bases and 5 bases, with 15 bases remaining between them. Germline V gives CDR1 LNHDA, CDR2 SQIVND (reference sequence). This sequence was found in a human donor in a cohort sampled during active COVID-19. The sample was peripheral blood. J is TRBJ1-5 and V is TRBV19; D gene unclear. The CDR3 loop is CASKRASRDQPQHF. In nucleotides, the CDR3 is TGTGCCAGTAAGAGGGCCTCTAGGGATCAGCCCCAGCATTTT.